This T cell receptor beta chain was recovered during a study of blood T cell repertoires in COVID-19. After removal of 1 base from V and 8 bases from J, the junction contained 14 bases not matched to a gene. The CDR3 totals 17 residues. CDR1 and CDR2 from the germline V gene are SGHVS and FNYEAQ. Source study methods: By means of reference gene primer amplification, nucleated cell counts were estimated. The data were produced by immunoSEQ multiplex PCR, yet TCRdb's version contains in-frame clones alone and is incomplete. That table supplies the V and J calls and clone size; D and trimming were determined from the DNA. The data contain a few hundred thousand clones, over 65% of them seen just once; the ten biggest clones take up approximately 1%.

Sequencing was carried out using peripheral blood. This receptor was obtained from a human donor with acute or convalescent COVID-19. The donor label of this sample is uncertain. This sequence joins TRBV7-6 and TRBJ2-1; 7 bases agree with TRBD2. CDR3 protein: CASSLGAGGAGGYEQFF. As DNA, the CDR3 is TGTGCCAGCAGCTTAGGAGCGGGCGGCGCCGGGGGGTATGAGCAGTTCTTC.